This TCR beta chain was retrieved from a study of control samples from healthy donors and cancer patients. Produced via immunoSEQ multiplex PCR; TCRdb's table is partial and in-frame only. The sample lists fewer than 200,000 clones; nearly 90% were seen once. CDR3 length equals 16 residues. V dropped 5 bases and J dropped 6 bases, with 23 bases sitting between them. Germline assignment: CDR1 SGHAT and CDR2 FQNNGV. The sequenced material came from blood. This receptor was obtained from a woman between 50 and 59 years old in good health. The chain carries TRBV11-2 and TRBJ2-7; D is unclear. DNA for the CDR3: TGTGCCAGCAGCCTCCCCCGGACGGTTAACCTCGGCGAGCAGTACTTC. This codes for CASSLPRTVNLGEQYF.